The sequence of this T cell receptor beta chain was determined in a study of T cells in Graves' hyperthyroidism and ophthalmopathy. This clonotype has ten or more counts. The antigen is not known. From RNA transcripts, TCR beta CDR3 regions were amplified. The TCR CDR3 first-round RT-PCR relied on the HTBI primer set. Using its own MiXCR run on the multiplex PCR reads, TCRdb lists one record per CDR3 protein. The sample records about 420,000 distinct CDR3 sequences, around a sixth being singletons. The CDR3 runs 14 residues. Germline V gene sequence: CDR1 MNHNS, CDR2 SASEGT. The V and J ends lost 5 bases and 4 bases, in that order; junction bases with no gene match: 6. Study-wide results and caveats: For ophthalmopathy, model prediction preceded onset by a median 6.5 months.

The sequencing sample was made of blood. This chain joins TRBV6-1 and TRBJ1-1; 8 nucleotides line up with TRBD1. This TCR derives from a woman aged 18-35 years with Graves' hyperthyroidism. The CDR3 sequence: CASSKRQGRTEAFF. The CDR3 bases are TGTGCCAGCAGTAAACGACAGGGGCGCACTGAAGCTTTCTTT.